This TCR beta chain was recorded in a study of TIL therapy for anti-PD-1-resistant metastatic lung cancer. Whole-study context: Median patient age was about 50, ranging roughly 38-75 years.

Findings of the study overall: The cohort had more treatment-naive, never-smoker and oncogene-addicted patients than typical.

The libraries were made with immunoSEQ v3. The method was immunoSEQ multiplex PCR; TCRdb's version includes in-frame clones alone and lacks a portion of them. The sample carries more than 9,000 clones, 58% recorded once. Time point denoted: pre-treatment sample, taken before nivolumab and TIL therapy. Tumor tissue came from excised metastases, mostly pleural nodules or supraclavicular lymph nodes. In its sample, this clone was seen a few times. Its antigen is undetermined. Looked up from germline, CDR1 is SGHDT and CDR2 is YYEEEE. With 4 bases clipped from V and 6 bases from J, the junction kept 4 bases outside the gene matches. This CDR3 is built from 13 residues.

V is TRBV5-6 and J is TRBJ1-3; TRBD1 agrees at 7 bases. This material consisted of tumor tissue, taken at baseline. This clonotype was sampled from a person aged 25-85 years with non-small cell lung cancer. DNA of the CDR3: TGTGCCAGCAGCGAGGGACAGTCAAACACCATATATTTT. Amino acid sequence: CASSEGQSNTIYF.